This T cell receptor beta chain was captured by sequencing in a study of T cell repertoires in cytomegalovirus infection. Study-wide context: Both a matching HLA type and CMV infection were indicated by public TCR beta signatures.

Study-wide results and limits: The study identified carriers of CMV plus the relevant HLA from cumulative public TCR beta family frequency. The study found HLA-C-restricted CMV-specific TCR beta clonotypes dominating the ex vivo response.

TCRdb fed the reads into MiXCR, producing one record per CDR3 protein. Of approximately 180,000 distinct CDR3 sequences listed, about 21% are singletons. This clonotype was found a few times. The antigen is unknown. The V end was cut by 7 bases, the J end by 4 bases, with 13 bases between. CDR3 length: 13 residues. This sequence joins TRBV12-3 or TRBV12-4 and TRBJ1-2; TRBD1 might be the D (5 bases). Sample: PBMCs. The clonotype originates from a human donor in good health (CMV status not recorded). Some clones in this sample may be carry-over from other donors' samples. The CDR3: CASTFGAAYGYTF. The CDR3 DNA sequence: TGTGCCAGCACCTTTGGGGCAGCCTATGGCTACACCTTC.